This TCR beta chain was profiled in a study of spatial heterogeneity in lung cancer. Germline CDR1 DFQATT, CDR2 SNEGSKA (reference sequence). The CDR3 loop spans 12 amino acids. V lost 4 bases and J lost 4, with 10 bases in between. The time point here: sample taken at primary tumor resection. Researchers sequenced whole RNA taken from tumor, nontumor lung or frozen PBMC without sorting. There were 72 donors, all of them untreated patients with early-stage non-small cell lung cancer. TCRdb reprocessed the 5' RACE reads with MiXCR, giving one entry per CDR3 protein. This table has 19,000 or so distinct CDR3 sequences, roughly 23% appearing once.

Source: PBMCs, taken at surgery. The sequence derives from a female donor with early-stage non-small cell lung cancer. The chain is built from TRBV20-1 and TRBJ1-2; maybe TRBD1 (6 bases). CDR3 in DNA: TGCAGTGCTAACAGGGAGTCCTATGGCTACACCTTC. This codes for CSANRESYGYTF.